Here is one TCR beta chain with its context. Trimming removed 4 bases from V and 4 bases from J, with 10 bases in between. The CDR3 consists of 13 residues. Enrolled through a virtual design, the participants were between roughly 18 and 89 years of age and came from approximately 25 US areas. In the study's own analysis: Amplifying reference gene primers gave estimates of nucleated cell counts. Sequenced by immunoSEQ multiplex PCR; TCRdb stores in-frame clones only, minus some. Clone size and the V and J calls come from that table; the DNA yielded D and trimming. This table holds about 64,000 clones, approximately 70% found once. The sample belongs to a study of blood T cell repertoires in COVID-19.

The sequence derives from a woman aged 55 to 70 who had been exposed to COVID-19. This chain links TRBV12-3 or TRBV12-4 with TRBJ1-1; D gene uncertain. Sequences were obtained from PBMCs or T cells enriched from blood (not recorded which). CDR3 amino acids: CASSYELLTEAFF. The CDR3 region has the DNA TGTGCCAGCAGTTACGAACTACTCACTGAAGCTTTCTTT.